This T cell receptor beta chain comes out of a study of T cells in localized non-small cell lung cancer. Notes on the study in general: Appearances in adjacent lung were noted for a median roughly 50 of the top 100 tumor clones. A raised T cell density in blood coincided with lengthier overall survival. Tumor showed lower T cell clonality than uninvolved adjacent lung, where it was highest. The tumor had only one region sequenced, so heterogeneity remains possible.

TCRdb's copy holds only in-frame clones and misses some; the assay was immunoSEQ multiplex PCR. The sample holds 30,000 to 40,000 clones, roughly four fifths seen once. V was pared by 6 bases and J by 0 bases, with 8 bases of the junction left unmatched. The CDR3 runs to 16 residues. As regards this clone: Antigen specificity is unknown.

The sequencing used peripheral blood, collected before any cancer treatment. This chain links TRBV23-1 with TRBJ1-3; 7 bases are a match to TRBD1. TRBV23-1 is an ORF, and what it does is uncertain. The origin of this receptor is a male donor at least 60 years old with stage III squamous cell lung carcinoma. CDR3 in DNA: TGCGCCAGCAGCCAGAAAAGGGACAGCTCTGGAAACACCATATATTTT. Residues: CASSQKRDSSGNTIYF.